This T cell receptor (beta chain) was retrieved from a study of spatial heterogeneity in lung cancer. The study's findings and limits: One measure, the expanded intratumoral alpha and beta TCR count, tracked tumor mutation counts.

One entry per CDR3 protein, called by TCRdb with MiXCR from the 5' RACE reads. The table records 7,500 to 10,000 distinct CDR3 sequences, roughly 54% of them present only once. As regards this clonotype: Its target is not known.

The time point here: sample taken at primary tumor resection. Donors were some 72 untreated early-stage non-small cell lung cancer patients. Researchers sequenced whole RNA taken from tumor, nontumor lung or frozen PBMC without sorting. Per the germline V gene, CDR1 is SQVTM and CDR2 is ANQGSEA. This CDR3 comprises 14 residues. V was clipped by 4 bases and J by 4 bases; unmatched bases: 6. The sample here was lung tumor tissue, taken at surgery. The V call is TRBV29-1, the J call TRBJ2-1, with 8 nucleotides matching TRBD1. The receptor was derived from a female donor with early-stage non-small cell lung cancer. The CDR3 loop reads CSVALDRAYNEQFF. The CDR3 bases are TGCAGCGTTGCGTTGGACAGGGCTTACAATGAGCAGTTCTTC.